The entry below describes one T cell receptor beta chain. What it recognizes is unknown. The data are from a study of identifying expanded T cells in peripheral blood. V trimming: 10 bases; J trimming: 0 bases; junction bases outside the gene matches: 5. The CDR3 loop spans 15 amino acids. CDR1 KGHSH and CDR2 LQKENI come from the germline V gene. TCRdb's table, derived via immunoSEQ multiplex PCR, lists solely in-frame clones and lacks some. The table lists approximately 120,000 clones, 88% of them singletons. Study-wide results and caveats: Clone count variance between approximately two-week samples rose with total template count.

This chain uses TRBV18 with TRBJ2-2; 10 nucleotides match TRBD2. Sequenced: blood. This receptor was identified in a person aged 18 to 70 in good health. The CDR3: CATGLAATNTGELFF. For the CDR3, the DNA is TGTGCCACCGGACTAGCGGCTACGAACACCGGGGAGCTGTTTTTT.